This T cell receptor (beta chain) was profiled in a study of human T cells and chemical hapten exposure. Study observations and caveats: As the donors had alopecia, their immune response may differ from healthy people's. The number of TCRs over 1 in 1000 frequency stayed unchanged after DPC.

With respect to this clonotype: Its target is unknown.

Time point described: patch test 2, 6 weeks after DPC sensitization. Treatment: therapeutic diphenylcyclopropenone sensitization with weekly scalp DPC. The total RNA was obtained from whole blood that was not fractionated. Ahead of applying each patch test, blood was sampled. TCRdb reprocessed the RACE reads via MiXCR and lists one record per CDR3 protein. The sample consists of 35,000 to 45,000 distinct CDR3 sequences, 9.5% to 10% of them appearing once. This receptor was identified in a woman aged 25-40 years with alopecia areata. Some clones in this sample may be carry-over from other donors' samples. The source material was whole blood, sampled in connection with sensitization to the hapten diphenylcyclopropenone (DPC).

The chain's CDR3 is CASSSDTRLVNEQFF. Here the CDR3 DNA reads TGTGCCAGCAGCTCCGACACACGCCTAGTCAATGAGCAGTTCTTC. The gene calls are TRBV7-9 and TRBJ2-1, with no clear D. CDR1 SEHNR and CDR2 FQNEAQ come from the germline V gene (reference sequence). The germline V and J ends were trimmed by 4 bases and 6 bases, with 16 bases remaining between them. CDR3 length: 15 residues.